This T cell receptor beta chain appears in the sequencing data of a study of blood T cell repertoires in COVID-19. Per the original data handling: How many nucleated cells were present was estimated from reference gene primer amplification. Generated by immunoSEQ multiplex PCR, the TCRdb table keeps only in-frame clones and is missing some. V and J calls plus clone size are reproduced from that table; the DNA served to infer D and trimming. The sample lists about 480,000 clones; nearly 90% were seen once. The V and J ends lost 4 bases and 5 bases, in that order; junction bases with no gene match: 6. In germline, CDR1 is SGDLS, CDR2 YYNGEE. This CDR3 contains 13 residues.

V is TRBV9 and J is TRBJ2-7, with 7 nucleotides matching TRBD2. The receptor's source is a woman between 18 and 29 years old with acute COVID-19. Sequenced: PBMCs or T cells enriched from blood (not recorded which). The CDR3 spells CASSKGGVNEQYF. CDR3 DNA sequence: TGTGCCAGCAGCAAGGGAGGGGTCAACGAGCAGTACTTC.